This TCR beta chain stems from a study of blood T cell repertoires in COVID-19. For the study at large: The origin of the acute and convalescent COVID-19 samples was the United States, Italy and Spain. PBMCs, B-cell-depleted T cells, or T cells provided the cDNA or gDNA that made up the material.

Per the germline V gene, CDR1 is KGHSH and CDR2 is LQKENI. Losses at the gene ends were 3 bases for V and 3 bases for J; bases not matched to a gene: 5. The CDR3 has 15 amino acids. Profiling relied on immunoSEQ multiplex PCR, and the TCRdb table lists in-frame clones only, not all of them. The data show 90,000 to 95,000 clones, around 90% seen once. V gene TRBV18 combines with J gene TRBJ1-5; TRBD1 matches at 7 bases. The receptor was derived from a woman older than 75 with active COVID-19. The source material was peripheral blood. CDR3 region: CASSPPGTVNQPQHF. CDR3 sequence (DNA): TGTGCCAGCTCACCTCCCGGGACAGTCAATCAGCCCCAGCATTTT.